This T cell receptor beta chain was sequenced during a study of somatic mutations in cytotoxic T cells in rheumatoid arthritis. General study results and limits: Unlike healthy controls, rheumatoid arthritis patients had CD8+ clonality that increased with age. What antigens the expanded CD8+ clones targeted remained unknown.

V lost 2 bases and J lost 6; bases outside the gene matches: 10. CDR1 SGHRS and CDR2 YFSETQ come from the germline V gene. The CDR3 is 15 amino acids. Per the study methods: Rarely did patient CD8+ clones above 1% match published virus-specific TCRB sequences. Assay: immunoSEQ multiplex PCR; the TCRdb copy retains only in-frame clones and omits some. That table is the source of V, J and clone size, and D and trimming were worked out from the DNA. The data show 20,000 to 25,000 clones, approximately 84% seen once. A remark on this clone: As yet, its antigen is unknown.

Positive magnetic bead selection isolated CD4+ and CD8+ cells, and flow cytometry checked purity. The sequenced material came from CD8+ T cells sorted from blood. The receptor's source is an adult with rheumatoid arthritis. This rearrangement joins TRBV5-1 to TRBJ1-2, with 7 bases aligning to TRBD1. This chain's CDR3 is CASSLIGGARNGYTF. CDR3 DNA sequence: TGCGCCAGCAGCTTAATAGGGGGCGCAAGAAATGGCTACACCTTC.